This passage covers 23 T cell receptor beta chains from one sample sequenced in a study of blood T cell repertoires in COVID-19. The assay was immunoSEQ multiplex PCR, and TCRdb's table has in-frame clones only and misses some. Of about 240,000 clones detected, about 84% appear once; the ten largest clones hold approximately 13%. Specimen: peripheral blood. These receptors came from a man older than 75 with acute or convalescent COVID-19.

This chain uses TRBV9 with TRBJ2-7; D remains ambiguous. The CDR3 has 15 residues. From germline, CDR1 is SGDLS and CDR2 YYNGEE. The V end lost 3 bases, the J end lost 0 bases, and 13 bases lay between the germline ends. The CDR3 reads CASSAGIGYSYEQYF. The CDR3 coding sequence is TGTGCCAGCAGCGCAGGAATAGGTTACTCCTACGAGCAGTACTTC.

The chain recombines TRBV9 with TRBJ2-7; TRBD2 matches at 7 bases. The germline V gene has CDR1 SGDLS and CDR2 YYNGEE. Germline trimming cut 4 bases from V and 0 bases from J; bases unmatched to any gene: 4. The CDR3 totals 14 residues. CDR3 in DNA: TGTGCCAGCAGCCTCCGGGACTACTCCTACGAGCAGTACTTC. It encodes CASSLRDYSYEQYF. Using reference TRBV9 and TRBJ2-7 for the parts outside the CDR3, the full variable domain is DSGVTQTPKHLITATGQRVTLRCSPRSGDLSVYWYQQSLDQGLQFLIQYYNGEERAKGNILERFSAQQFPDLHSELNLSSLELGDSALYFCASSLRDYSYEQYFGPGTRLTVT.

This clone showed up just once. J is TRBJ1-2 and V is TRBV25-1, with unresolved D. V was cut by 4 bases and J by 7 bases, with 13 bases left in between. Germline V gene data show CDR1 as MGHDK and CDR2 as SYGVNS. This CDR3 has 13 residues. The CDR3 sequence: CASSGGPGGGYTF. CDR3 DNA: TGTGCCAGCAGTGGCGGGCCGGGCGGTGGCTACACCTTC.

The chain links TRBV10-3 to TRBJ1-1; TRBD1 agrees at 8 bases. The CDR3 length is 16 residues. V lost 8 bases to trimming and J lost 1 base; unmatched junction nucleotides: 12. From germline, CDR1 is ENHRY and CDR2 SYGVKD. The CDR3 DNA sequence: TGTGCCATCTCATTTACCAGGGGGCGTAGGAACACTGAAGCTTTCTTT. This gives the protein CAISFTRGRRNTEAFF.

The chain has TRBV2 and TRBJ2-1, with 13 positions matching TRBD2. CDR1 and CDR2 from the germline V gene are SNHLY and FYNNEI. V lost 6 bases and J lost 10; bases outside the gene matches: 6. This CDR3 is 14 amino acids long. CDR3 sequence: CASRPGLAGKEQFF. The CDR3 DNA follows: TGTGCCAGCAGACCGGGACTAGCGGGGAAAGAGCAGTTCTTC.

The J gene is TRBJ1-5, the V gene TRBV18; D possibly corresponds to TRBD1 (6 bases). V lost 3 bases, J lost 2 bases, and 17 bases lay in between. Germline-derived CDR1 and CDR2 are KGHSH and LQKENI. The CDR3 has 17 amino acids. The CDR3 here is CASSPTSGGLGNQPQHF. DNA of the CDR3: TGTGCCAGCTCACCGACCTCGGGGGGGCTCGGCAATCAGCCCCAGCATTTT.

There are a few counts of this clone. The chain links TRBV6-1 to TRBJ2-1; 9 positions agree with TRBD2. With V trimmed by 4 bases and J by 3 bases, 7 bases remained unmatched. This CDR3 has 16 amino acids. Per the germline V gene, CDR1 is MNHNS and CDR2 is SASEGT. The CDR3 spells CASSGSGGRVYNEQFF. The CDR3 DNA reads as TGTGCCAGCAGTGGGTCCGGCGGGAGGGTCTACAATGAGCAGTTCTTC.

Of note for this clone: Additional DNA sequences in this sample encode the identical CDR3. The V call is TRBV5-1, the J call TRBJ1-1; tentative D call: TRBD1 (6 bases). Deletions cut 4 bases from V and 0 bases from J, with 10 bases between. Germline CDR1 is SGHRS and CDR2 is YFSETQ. The CDR3 contains 14 residues. The CDR3 loop is CASSPGQMNTEAFF. CDR3 nucleotides: TGCGCCAGCAGCCCTGGACAGATGAACACTGAAGCTTTCTTT. The full variable domain, in which reference TRBV5-1 and TRBJ1-1 provide the parts outside the CDR3, is KAGVTQTPRYLIKTRGQQVTLSCSPISGHRSVSWYQQTPGQGLQFLFEYFSETQRNKGNFPGRFSGRQFSNSRSEMNVSTLELGDSALYLCASSPGQMNTEAFFGQGTRLTVV.

The chain combines TRBV6-4 with TRBJ1-1; D possibly corresponds to TRBD1 (6 bases). Trimming pared 4 bases from V and 1 base from J, leaving 16 bases between. CDR1 is MRHNA and CDR2 is SNTAGT in the germline V gene. This CDR3 spans 16 amino acids. CDR3 bases: TGTGCCAGCAGTGCGACAGTGGGGGGGGCGAACACTGAAGCTTTCTTT. This sequence encodes CASSATVGGANTEAFF.

The J gene is TRBJ2-7, the V gene TRBV2, with a tentative D call TRBD1 (6 bases). The V gene lost 4 bases and the J gene lost 2 bases, with 15 bases spanning the gap. The CDR3 totals 15 residues. Germline CDR1 reads SNHLY; CDR2 reads FYNNEI. This chain's CDR3 is CASSVGGTGAYEQYF. In DNA, the CDR3 is TGTGCCAGCAGTGTAGGGGGAACCGGCGCCTACGAGCAGTACTTC.

CDR3 in amino acids: CASSTKGARGNTIYF. In DNA form, the CDR3 reads TGTGCCAGCAGCACGAAGGGGGCGAGGGGAAACACCATATATTTT. This rearrangement joins TRBV28 to TRBJ1-3, with 7 bases that match TRBD1. Germline CDR1 reads MDHEN; CDR2 reads SYDVKM. This CDR3 contains 15 residues. V trimming: 6 bases; J trimming: 4 bases; junction bases outside the gene matches: 9. Based on the CDR3 plus reference TRBV28 and TRBJ1-3, the full variable domain is DVKVTQSSRYLVKRTGEKVFLECVQDMDHENMFWYRQDPGLGLRLIYFSYDVKMKEKGDIPEGYSVSREKKERFSLILESASTNQTSMYLCASSTKGARGNTIYFGEGSWLTVV.

The CDR3 spells CASTTRDRVDETQYF. CDR3 in DNA: TGTGCCAGCACTACCCGGGACAGGGTCGATGAGACCCAGTACTTC. The J gene is TRBJ2-5, the V gene TRBV27; 9 bases fit TRBD1. V was pared by 7 bases and J by 5 bases, with 11 bases of the junction left unmatched. The CDR3 totals 15 residues. Germline loops: CDR1 MNHEY, CDR2 SMNVEV (reference sequence).

This chain uses TRBV9 with TRBJ1-1; maybe TRBD1 (5 bases). The CDR3 consists of 14 residues. The V and J ends lost 3 bases and 1 base respectively, with 10 bases between them. The germline V gene encodes CDR1 SGDLS and CDR2 YYNGEE. CDR3 amino acids: CASSAMQGNTEAFF. CDR3 DNA: TGTGCCAGCAGCGCAATGCAGGGGAACACTGAAGCTTTCTTT. Together with reference TRBV9 and TRBJ1-1, the CDR3 gives the full variable domain: DSGVTQTPKHLITATGQRVTLRCSPRSGDLSVYWYQQSLDQGLQFLIQYYNGEERAKGNILERFSAQQFPDLHSELNLSSLELGDSALYFCASSAMQGNTEAFFGQGTRLTVV.

This clone was recorded a few times. The J gene is TRBJ1-2, the V gene TRBV5-1; D not certain. This CDR3 comprises 13 residues. V lost 2 bases, J lost 1 base, and 6 bases lay in between. Germline CDR1 reads SGHRS; CDR2 reads YFSETQ. CDR3: CASSFGLNYGYTF. In DNA form, the CDR3 reads TGCGCCAGCAGCTTCGGACTTAACTATGGCTACACCTTC.

V usage is TRBV7-2 and J usage is TRBJ2-3, with D perhaps TRBD2 (5 bases). Germline loops: CDR1 SGHTA, CDR2 FQGNSA. The V end lost 5 bases, the J end lost 3 bases, and 15 bases lay between the germline ends. The CDR3 loop spans 15 amino acids. The CDR3, as DNA: TGTGCCAGCAGCCCACTAGGACGGGTGACAGATACGCAGTATTTT. Translated, it gives CASSPLGRVTDTQYF.

This clone appeared a few times. The V and J genes are TRBV28 and TRBJ1-1, with TRBD1 as a possible D gene (5 bases). V was clipped by 7 bases and J by 8 bases, with 23 bases between them. This CDR3 has 15 residues. The V gene's germline CDR1 is MDHEN and CDR2 SYDVKM. The CDR3 here is CASTPPAGGGVEAFF. The CDR3 DNA follows: TGTGCCAGCACTCCACCCGCGGGGGGAGGGGTAGAAGCTTTCTTT.

The CDR3 DNA sequence: TGCAGTGCTAGTCCGAGCGCTAGCGCTCTCTCCTACGAGCAGTACTTC. This encodes CSASPSASALSYEQYF. This sequence joins TRBV20-1 and TRBJ2-7, with a possible D match to TRBD2 (6 bases). CDR3 length: 16 amino acids. The ends were cut back, 3 bases at V and 0 bases at J, with 18 bases in the middle. The germline CDR1 and CDR2 sequences are DFQATT and SNEGSKA (reference sequence).

In nucleotides, the CDR3 is TGCGCCAGCAGCGGGGGGGTCATGAACACTGAAGCTTTCTTT. Residues: CASSGGVMNTEAFF. The V and J genes are TRBV5-1 and TRBJ1-1; TRBD1 might be the D (5 bases). With 4 bases removed from V and 0 bases from J, the gap between germline ends came to 10 bases. CDR1 and CDR2 from the germline V gene are SGHRS and YFSETQ. The CDR3 is 14 residues long.

The chain links TRBV27 to TRBJ2-7; D is ambiguous. Per germline, CDR1 MNHEY and CDR2 SMNVEV (reference sequence). V dropped 7 bases and J dropped 2 bases, with 9 bases sitting between them. The CDR3 has 12 residues. The CDR3 region has the DNA TGTGCCAGCACGAGACAAGCCTACGAGCAGTACTTC. It encodes CASTRQAYEQYF.

The chain joins TRBV28 to TRBJ2-5; tentatively, D is TRBD2 (6 bases). This CDR3 region has 11 residues. The V gene's germline CDR1 is MDHEN and CDR2 SYDVKM. The germline V and J ends were trimmed by 8 bases and 7 bases, with 11 bases remaining between them. CDR3 in amino acids: CASRTSWTQYF. The DNA of the CDR3 is TGTGCCAGCCGCACTAGCTGGACCCAGTACTTC. The whole variable domain, remainder taken from reference TRBV28 and TRBJ2-5, is DVKVTQSSRYLVKRTGEKVFLECVQDMDHENMFWYRQDPGLGLRLIYFSYDVKMKEKGDIPEGYSVSREKKERFSLILESASTNQTSMYLCASRTSWTQYFGPGTRLLVL.

The CDR3 sequence is CASSLERGSPYEQYF. The CDR3 bases are TGTGCCAGCAGCTTAGAGAGGGGGTCACCCTACGAGCAGTACTTC. V and J are TRBV7-2 and TRBJ2-7; the D gene is possibly TRBD1 (6 bases). The CDR3 consists of 15 residues. CDR1 is SGHTA, CDR2 FQGNSA, per germline. The ends were cut back, 1 base at V and 2 bases at J, with 12 bases in the middle.

J is TRBJ1-3 and V is TRBV9, with 7 positions matching TRBD1. Germline CDR1 SGDLS, CDR2 YYNGEE. J was trimmed by 0 bases and V by 4 bases; bases with no gene match: 19. The CDR3 runs 20 residues. The CDR3 DNA sequence: TGTGCCAGCAGCCTCCAACCGGGACAGCATTTAGACCTCTCTGGAAACACCATATATTTT. Amino acid sequence: CASSLQPGQHLDLSGNTIYF.

On this clone: The junction does not match germline at one end; this may be a read error. The chain joins TRBV28 to TRBJ2-1, with D perhaps matching TRBD2 (5 bases). The CDR3 loop spans 13 amino acids. Germline CDR1 and CDR2: MDHEN and SYDVKM. For the CDR3, the DNA is TGTGCCAGCAGTTCCCTCCCCCTTGACTATGGGGTCTTC. As protein: CASSSLPLDYGVF.